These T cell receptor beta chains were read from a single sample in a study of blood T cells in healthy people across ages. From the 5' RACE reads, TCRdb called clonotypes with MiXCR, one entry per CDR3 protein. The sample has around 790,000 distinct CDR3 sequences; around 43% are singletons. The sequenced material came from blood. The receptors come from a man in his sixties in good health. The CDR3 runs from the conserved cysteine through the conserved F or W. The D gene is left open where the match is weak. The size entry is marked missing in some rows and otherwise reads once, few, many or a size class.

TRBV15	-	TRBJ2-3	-	TGTGCCACCAGCAGAGACACAAGACTCGACTTTGGCACAGATACGCAGTATTTT	CATSRDTRLDFGTDTQYF
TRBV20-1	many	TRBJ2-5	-	TGCAGTGCTAGTGGACGGCGCGGGGACCACGAGACCCAGTACTTC	CSASGRRGDHETQYF
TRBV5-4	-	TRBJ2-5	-	TGTGCCAGCAGCTTGGTACCCAAGCGAGGGGAAGAGGCCCAGTACTTC	CASSLVPKRGEEAQYF
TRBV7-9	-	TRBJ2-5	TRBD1	TGTGCCAGCAGCTTCCCCATCAAGGGGGCCAATTCTGAGCAGTACTTC	CASSFPIKGANSEQYF
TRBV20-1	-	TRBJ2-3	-	TGCAGTGCCGGCAGGGGGGGCGGCCAAGATACGCAGTATTTT	CSAGRGGGQDTQYF
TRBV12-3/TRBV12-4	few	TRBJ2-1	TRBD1	TGTGCCAGCAGTACGACAGGGGGCTACAATGAGCAGTTCTTC	CASSTTGGYNEQFF
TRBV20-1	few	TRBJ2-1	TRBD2	TGCAGTGCTACTAGCGGGGGGTTATCCAATGAGCAGTTCTTC	CSATSGGLSNEQFF
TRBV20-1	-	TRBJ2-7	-	TGCAGTGCTAGAGATGTGAGGGGCAGAAGAGACGAGCAGTACTTC	CSARDVRGRRDEQYF
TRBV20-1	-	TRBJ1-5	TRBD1	TGCAGTGCTGGGGGGACAGGGCGGCACATCAGACCCCAGCATTTT	CSAGGTGRHIRPQHF
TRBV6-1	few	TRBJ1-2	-	TGTGCCAGCAGTGCAAAAACCTTAAGTTTCAGGGGAGGCTACACCTTC	CASSAKTLSFRGGYTF
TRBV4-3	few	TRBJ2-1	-	TGCGCCAGCAGCGCCCTTCTACCTCACTCCTACAATGAGCAGTTCTTC	CASSALLPHSYNEQFF
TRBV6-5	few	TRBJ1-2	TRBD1	TGTGCCAGCAGTGCAAAGACAGGGCTCCACTATGGCTACACCTTC	CASSAKTGLHYGYTF
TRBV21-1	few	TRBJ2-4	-	TGTGCCAGCAGCCCCCAAACCCCCTTATCAGGGACAGGGCCGGGAAAGAAAAACATTCAGTACTTC	CASSPQTPLSGTGPGKKNIQYF
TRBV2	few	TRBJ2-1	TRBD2	TGTGCCAGCAGTCAGGACGGACTAGCGGGGGAGTTCTTC	CASSQDGLAGEFF
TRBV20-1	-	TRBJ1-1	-	TGCAGTGCTAGCTCAGGACCCTTTGGCACTGAAGCTTTCTTT	CSASSGPFGTEAFF
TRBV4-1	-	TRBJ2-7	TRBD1	TGCGCCAGCAGCCCCGGACAGGGAAAGGCCTACGAGCAGTACTTC	CASSPGQGKAYEQYF
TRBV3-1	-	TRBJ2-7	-	TGTGCCAGCAGCCAAACGACATCCGAGCAGTACTTC	CASSQTTSEQYF
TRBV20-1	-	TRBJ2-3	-	TGCAGTGCGAAAGGGACTCTCTCTAACACAGATACGCAGTATTTT	CSAKGTLSNTDTQYF
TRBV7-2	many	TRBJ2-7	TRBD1	TGTGCCAGCAGCCGACGGACAGGGGGCATGTACGAGCAGTACTTC	CASSRRTGGMYEQYF
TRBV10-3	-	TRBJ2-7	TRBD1	TGTGCCATCAGTGAAGACAGGGTTTCCCACGAGCAGTACTTC	CAISEDRVSHEQYF
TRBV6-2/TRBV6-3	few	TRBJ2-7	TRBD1	TGTGCCAGCAGTTACCCGGGACAGGGCGCTCCGTCATACTACGAGCAGTACTTC	CASSYPGQGAPSYYEQYF
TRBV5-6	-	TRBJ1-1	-	TGTGCCAGCAGCTTGACAGACACTGAAGCTTTCTTT	CASSLTDTEAFF
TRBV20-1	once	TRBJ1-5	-	TGCAGTGCTAGAAAAGGGGGTAATCGCAATCAGCCCCAGCATTTT	CSARKGGNRNQPQHF
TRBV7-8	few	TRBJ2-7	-	TGTGCCAGCAGCAACTGGGCCGCGGAGACGTACTTC	CASSNWAAETYF
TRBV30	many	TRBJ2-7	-	TGTGCCTGGAGTGTGGGCTACGAGCAGTACTTC	CAWSVGYEQYF
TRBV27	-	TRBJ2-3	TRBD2	TGTGCCAGCAGTTCTCCCCCAAGCGGGAGGGAGGATACGCAGTATTTT	CASSSPPSGREDTQYF
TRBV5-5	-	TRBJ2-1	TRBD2	TGTGCCAGCAGCTTTCCGGGGGGGCGAGACAATGAGCAGTTCTTC	CASSFPGGRDNEQFF